A selection of T cell receptor beta chains follows, all from one sample in a study of T-cell memory formation after mild COVID-19. TCRdb reanalysed the 5' RACE reads using MiXCR and keeps one entry per CDR3 protein. The sample lists roughly 610,000 distinct CDR3 sequences; 15% to 20% were seen once. The specimen sequenced was PBMCs or a T cell subset sorted from them (not recorded which). These receptors came from an adult woman who had mild COVID-19 (a few samples of this study predate the infection). Cell type and time point are not known. Each CDR3 is given with its conserved first and last residue. The D gene is left open where the match is weak. Size tells how often a clone was seen (once, few, many) or the class of an expanded clone, and some rows leave it out.

abundance	v_gene	d_gene	j_gene	CDR3nt	CDR3aa
-	TRBV19	-	TRBJ1-1	TGTGCCAGTAGTGGGCCGTCCCGGACTGAAGCTTTCTTT	CASSGPSRTEAFF
few	TRBV6-5	-	TRBJ2-7	TGTGCCAGCAGTTCGGAGGCGTCCCGCAGCTCCTACGAGCAGTACTTC	CASSSEASRSSYEQYF
-	TRBV9	TRBD1	TRBJ2-5	TGTGCCAGCAGCGTCGGACAGGAGCACGAGACCCAGTACTTC	CASSVGQEHETQYF
-	TRBV29-1	-	TRBJ2-3	TGCAGCATATCACTTGGGACTTTTTCTAGCACAGATACGCAGTATTTT	CSISLGTFSSTDTQYF
-	TRBV5-6	-	TRBJ1-2	TGTGCCAGCAGCTTTTCCCAGCGAGGCTACACCTTC	CASSFSQRGYTF
few	TRBV12-3/TRBV12-4	-	TRBJ2-5	TGTGCCAGCAGCCCAGCCTTTGTCGGCACAGAGACCCAGTACTTC	CASSPAFVGTETQYF
few	TRBV27	-	TRBJ2-6	TGTGCCAGCAGTTTATTCGGGGCGGGGGCCAACGTCCTGACTTTC	CASSLFGAGANVLTF
few	TRBV3-1	-	TRBJ2-7	TGTGCCAGCAGCCAAGGGGTCGGGAGATCTGGCGAGCAGTACTTC	CASSQGVGRSGEQYF
few	TRBV7-2	-	TRBJ1-1	TGTGCCAGCAGCTTAAGGAGCCTGAACACTGAAGCTTTCTTT	CASSLRSLNTEAFF
-	TRBV7-6	-	TRBJ1-1	TGTGCCAGCAGCCCCGGTTATGGATTGAACACTGAAGCTTTCTTT	CASSPGYGLNTEAFF
-	TRBV4-3	-	TRBJ2-1	TGCGCCAGCAGCCAGCAAGACTTCGGCGAACAGTTCTTC	CASSQQDFGEQFF
few	TRBV19	TRBD2	TRBJ2-7	TGTGCCAGTAGTCCCGGGACTAGCTCCTCCTACGAGCAGTACTTC	CASSPGTSSSYEQYF
few	TRBV20-1	-	TRBJ2-3	TGCAGTGCTAGAGATAAGGGGAGGCGAGATACGCAGTATTTT	CSARDKGRRDTQYF
-	TRBV20-1	-	TRBJ1-1	TGCAGTGGCAGGTGGAACACTGAAGCTTTCTTT	CSGRWNTEAFF
few	TRBV5-1	TRBD2	TRBJ2-3	TGCGCCAGCAGCTTAAATGGAGCGGGGAGCACAGATACGCAGTATTTT	CASSLNGAGSTDTQYF
-	TRBV21-1	-	TRBJ2-3	TGTGCCAGCAGCAAAGAGGGGTCCAGGTTTCCTAGCACAGATACGCAGTATTTT	CASSKEGSRFPSTDTQYF
few	TRBV7-3	-	TRBJ2-7	TGTGCCAGCAGCTTCGACGGCCGCTCCTACGAGCAGTACTTC	CASSFDGRSYEQYF
few	TRBV21-1	-	TRBJ2-4	TGTGCCAGCAGCAAAGTTAAGGGTGCCAAAAACATTCAGTACTTC	CASSKVKGAKNIQYF
many	TRBV13	-	TRBJ1-3	TGTGCCAGCAGCTTAGAGTCCCTGAGCTCTGGAAACACCATATATTTT	CASSLESLSSGNTIYF
many	TRBV19	TRBD1	TRBJ2-1	TGTGCCAGTAGCGACAGGGGGCGTTACAATGAGCAGTTCTTC	CASSDRGRYNEQFF
-	TRBV20-1	-	TRBJ1-5	TGCAGTGCCAGTGGTCCACGGACTAGCAATCAGCCCCAGCATTTT	CSASGPRTSNQPQHF
few	TRBV5-1	-	TRBJ1-1	TGCGCCAGCAGCTCGCAAGGGGGTGAAGCTTTCTTT	CASSSQGGEAFF
few	TRBV24-1	-	TRBJ2-1	TGTGCCACCAGTGAGTCACAGATGACCACCTACAATGAGCAGTTCTTC	CATSESQMTTYNEQFF